One and the same sample provided the 14 T cell receptor beta chains below, sequenced in a study of vaccination effects on CD4 cells after COVID-19. Measured with immunoSEQ multiplex PCR; TCRdb has only the in-frame clones, and not every one. The sample carries some 15,000 clones, 75% to 80% recorded once. ViraFEST assay sequencing came after antigen-specific CD4+ T cells were expanded with viral peptide pools. The authors isolated CD4+ T cells after around nine days of culture. Documented for the person is a PCR-confirmed SARS-CoV-2 infection occurring between March and December 2020. Participants got two doses of BNT162b2 or mRNA-1273 vaccine. These TCRs are of unknown antigen specificity. The starting material was CD4+ T cells from PBMCs cultured with HCoV-NL63 spike peptides, obtained after COVID-19 vaccination. The receptors here all came from a human donor who had a prior SARS-CoV-2 infection.

The rearrangement joins TRBV5-1 to TRBJ2-4, with 9 bases matching TRBD2. Per germline, CDR1 SGHRS and CDR2 YFSETQ. The CDR3 runs 18 residues. The V and J ends lost 0 bases and 0 bases, in that order; junction bases with no gene match: 7. The CDR3 DNA is TGCGCCAGCAGCTTGGGCCCTAGCGGGGCTGTAGCCAAAAACATTCAGTACTTC. Translation gives CASSLGPSGAVAKNIQYF.

This chain uses TRBV9 with TRBJ1-1, with TRBD1 identical over 8 bases. From germline, CDR1 is SGDLS and CDR2 YYNGEE. V shed 0 bases, J shed 3 bases, and the junction held 4 bases outside the gene matches. CDR3 length: 15 amino acids. The CDR3 sequence: CASSVVGTGYTEAFF. The DNA of the CDR3 is TGTGCCAGCAGCGTAGTTGGGACAGGATACACTGAAGCTTTCTTT.

The gene calls are TRBV4-1 and TRBJ2-1; TRBD2 aligns across 12 bases. The CDR3 sequence is 16 residues long. The germline V gene encodes CDR1 MGHRA and CDR2 YSYEKL. Germline trimming cut 2 bases from V and 3 bases from J; bases unmatched to any gene: 2. The CDR3: CASSQPTSGGYNEQFF. The CDR3 DNA sequence: TGCGCCAGCAGCCAACCGACTAGCGGGGGCTACAATGAGCAGTTCTTC.

This sequence joins TRBV4-1 and TRBJ1-4; D is unresolved. Per germline, CDR1 MGHRA and CDR2 YSYEKL. V was trimmed by 6 bases and J by 6 bases, leaving 8 bases between them. The CDR3 loop spans 12 amino acids. Written as DNA, the CDR3 is TGCGCCAGCAGAGGCCAGGATGAAAAACTGTTTTTT. This gives the protein CASRGQDEKLFF.

This chain links TRBV5-8 with TRBJ1-5, with 7 bases identical to TRBD1. Germline V gene lookup returns CDR1 SGHTS and CDR2 YDEGEE. Trimming removed 4 bases from V and 2 bases from J; junction bases left unmatched: 6. The CDR3 length is 15 residues. This CDR3 is CASSLRGRGNQPQHF. The DNA of the CDR3 is TGTGCCAGCAGCCTGAGGGGGCGCGGCAATCAGCCCCAGCATTTT.

This clone was recorded once. The V call is TRBV30, the J call TRBJ1-1, with unresolved D. The CDR3 is made up of 13 amino acids. Germline assignment: CDR1 GTSNPN and CDR2 SVGIG (reference sequence). The V and J ends lost 2 bases and 1 base respectively, with 8 bases between them. CDR3 in amino acids: CAWSTQENTEAFF. CDR3 in DNA: TGTGCCTGGAGTACCCAAGAGAACACTGAAGCTTTCTTT.

The rearrangement joins TRBV5-1 to TRBJ1-2; TRBD1 might be the D (6 bases). V was shortened by 4 bases and J by 5 bases, with 15 bases between the two germline ends. The CDR3 runs 14 residues. The V gene's germline CDR1 is SGHRS and CDR2 YFSETQ. DNA of the CDR3: TGCGCCAGCAGCAAGGAACAGGGTGCATATGGCTACACCTTC. Translating it yields CASSKEQGAYGYTF.

The chain has TRBV6-5 and TRBJ2-2; TRBD1 is a possible D gene (6 bases). Trimming removed 0 bases from V and 15 bases from J, with 17 bases in between. The CDR3 extends over 14 amino acids. Germline V CDR1 and CDR2: MNHEY, SVGAGI. CDR3 sequence reads: CASSYSRTALRMFF. In DNA, the CDR3 is TGTGCCAGCAGTTACTCCCGGACAGCCCTAAGGATGTTTTTT.

In this sample, this clone turned up once. The chain carries TRBV5-1 and TRBJ2-6; D not resolved. Germline CDR1 and CDR2: SGHRS and YFSETQ. The CDR3 spans 17 residues. Between the trimmed V and J ends, which lost 0 bases and 2 bases, there was a span of 12 bases. The CDR3 nucleotides read TGCGCCAGCAGCTTGGCCGAGGCTTCCCCTGGGGCCAACGTCCTGACTTTC. Its protein is CASSLAEASPGANVLTF.

The chain has TRBV4-2 and TRBJ1-2; D possibly corresponds to TRBD1 (6 bases). Germline V lookup: CDR1 LGHNA, CDR2 YNFKEQ. The V and J ends lost 5 bases and 4 bases respectively, with 8 bases between them. The CDR3 has 12 residues. The CDR3 DNA reads as TGTGCCAGCAGCGAGACAGGCTATGGCTACACCTTC. It is translated as CASSETGYGYTF.

The chain joins TRBV7-2 to TRBJ2-5; D remains unclear. V was cut by 3 bases and J by 5 bases, with 10 bases left in between. Germline V gene sequence: CDR1 SGHTA, CDR2 FQGNSA. The CDR3 runs 13 residues. This chain's CDR3 is CASSLKAGETQYF. The CDR3, as DNA: TGTGCCAGCAGCTTGAAGGCCGGGGAGACCCAGTACTTC.

In its sample, this clone was seen once. V gene TRBV15 combines with J gene TRBJ1-5, with TRBD1 as a possible D gene (5 bases). The CDR3 runs 18 residues. CDR1 and CDR2 (germline): LNHNV, YYDKDF (reference sequence). Trimming stripped 6 bases from V and 2 bases from J, with 23 bases between. CDR3 in amino acids: CATSTNLVGGIRNQPQHF. CDR3 sequence (DNA): TGTGCCACCAGTACGAACCTAGTGGGGGGAATACGCAATCAGCCCCAGCATTTT.

The V gene is TRBV19, the J gene TRBJ2-3; 10 nucleotides line up with TRBD1. The CDR3 extends over 15 amino acids. In germline, CDR1 is LNHDA, CDR2 SQIVND (reference sequence). J was trimmed by 5 bases and V by 3 bases; bases with no gene match: 5. The CDR3, as DNA: TGTGCCAGTAGTATCGTCGACAGGGGGCAAGATACGCAGTATTTT. Protein sequence: CASSIVDRGQDTQYF.

This clone has a single count. The chain combines TRBV30 with TRBJ1-4; 7 nucleotides agree with TRBD1. Germline CDR1 is GTSNPN and CDR2 is SVGIG (reference sequence). Germline trimming cut 2 bases from V and 8 bases from J; bases unmatched to any gene: 11. CDR3 length: 15 residues. CDR3 protein: CAWSRNRGKWEKLFF. The DNA for the CDR3 is TGTGCCTGGAGTCGAAACAGGGGCAAATGGGAAAAACTGTTTTTT.